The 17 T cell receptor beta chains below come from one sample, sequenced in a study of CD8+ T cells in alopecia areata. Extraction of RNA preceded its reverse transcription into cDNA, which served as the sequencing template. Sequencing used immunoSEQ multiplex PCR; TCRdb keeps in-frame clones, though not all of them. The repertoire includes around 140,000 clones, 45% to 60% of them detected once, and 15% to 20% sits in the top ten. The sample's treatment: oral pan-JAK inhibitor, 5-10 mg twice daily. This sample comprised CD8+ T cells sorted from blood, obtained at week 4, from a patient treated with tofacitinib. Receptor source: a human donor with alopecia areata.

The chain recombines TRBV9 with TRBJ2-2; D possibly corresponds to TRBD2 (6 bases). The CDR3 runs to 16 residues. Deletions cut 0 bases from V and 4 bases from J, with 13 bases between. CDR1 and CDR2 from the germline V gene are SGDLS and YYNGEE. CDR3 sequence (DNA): TGTGCCAGCAGCGTAGTTAGGGGAGGAGGCACCGGGGAGCTGTTTTTT. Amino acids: CASSVVRGGGTGELFF. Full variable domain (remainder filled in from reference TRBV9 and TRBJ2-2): DSGVTQTPKHLITATGQRVTLRCSPRSGDLSVYWYQQSLDQGLQFLIQYYNGEERAKGNILERFSAQQFPDLHSELNLSSLELGDSALYFCASSVVRGGGTGELFFGEGSRLTVL.

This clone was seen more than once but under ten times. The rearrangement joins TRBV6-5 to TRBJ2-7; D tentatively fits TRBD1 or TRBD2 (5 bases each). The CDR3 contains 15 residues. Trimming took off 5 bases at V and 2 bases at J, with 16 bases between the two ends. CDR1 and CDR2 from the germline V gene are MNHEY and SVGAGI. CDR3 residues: CASSPFGGYTYEQYF. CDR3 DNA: TGTGCCAGCAGTCCATTTGGGGGATATACCTACGAGCAGTACTTC.

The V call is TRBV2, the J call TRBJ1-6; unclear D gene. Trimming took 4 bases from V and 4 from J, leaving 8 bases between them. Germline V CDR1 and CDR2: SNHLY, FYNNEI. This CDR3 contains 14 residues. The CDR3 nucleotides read TGTGCCAGCAGTGTGGAACAGTATAATTCACCCCTCCACTTT. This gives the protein CASSVEQYNSPLHF.

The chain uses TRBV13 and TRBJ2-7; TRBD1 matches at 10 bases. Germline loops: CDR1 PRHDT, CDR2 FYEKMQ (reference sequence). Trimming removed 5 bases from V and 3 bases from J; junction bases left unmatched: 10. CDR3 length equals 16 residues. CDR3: CASSPGGTGVFYEQYF. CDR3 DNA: TGTGCCAGCAGCCCAGGCGGGACAGGGGTATTCTACGAGCAGTACTTC.

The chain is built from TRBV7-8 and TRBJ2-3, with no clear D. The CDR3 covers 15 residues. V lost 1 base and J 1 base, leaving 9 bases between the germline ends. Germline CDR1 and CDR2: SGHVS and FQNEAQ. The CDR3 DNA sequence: TGTGCCAGCAGCTTAGGGCGGTTCCGCACAGATACGCAGTATTTT. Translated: CASSLGRFRTDTQYF.

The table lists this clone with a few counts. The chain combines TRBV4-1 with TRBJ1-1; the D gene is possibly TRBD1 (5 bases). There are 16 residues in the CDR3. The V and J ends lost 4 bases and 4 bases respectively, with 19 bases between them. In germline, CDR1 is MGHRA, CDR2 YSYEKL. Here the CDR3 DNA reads TGCGCCAGCAGCCTCAACTGGGGGATGGTAGCCACTGAAGCTTTCTTT. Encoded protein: CASSLNWGMVATEAFF.

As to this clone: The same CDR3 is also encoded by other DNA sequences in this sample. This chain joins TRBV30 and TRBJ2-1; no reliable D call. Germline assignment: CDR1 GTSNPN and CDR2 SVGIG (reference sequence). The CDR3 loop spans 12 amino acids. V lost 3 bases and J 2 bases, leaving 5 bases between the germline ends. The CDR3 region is CAWRGPYNEQFF. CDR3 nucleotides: TGTGCCTGGAGGGGCCCCTACAATGAGCAGTTCTTC. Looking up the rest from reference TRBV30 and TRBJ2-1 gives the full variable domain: SQTIHQWPATLVQPVGSPLSLECTVEGTSNPNLYWYRQAAGRGLQLLFYSVGIGQISSEVPQNLSASRPQDRQFILSSKKLLLSDSGFYLCAWRGPYNEQFFGPGTRLTVL.

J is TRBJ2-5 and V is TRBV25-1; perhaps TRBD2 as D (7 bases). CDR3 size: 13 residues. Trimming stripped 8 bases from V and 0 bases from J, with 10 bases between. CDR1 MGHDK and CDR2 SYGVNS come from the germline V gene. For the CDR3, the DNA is TGTGCCAGCGGGAGGGGGGACCAAGAGACCCAGTACTTC. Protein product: CASGRGDQETQYF.

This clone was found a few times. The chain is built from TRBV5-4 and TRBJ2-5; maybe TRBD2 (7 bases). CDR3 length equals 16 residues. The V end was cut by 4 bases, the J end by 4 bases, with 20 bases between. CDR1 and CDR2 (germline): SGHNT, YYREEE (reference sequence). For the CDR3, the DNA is TGTGCCAGCAGCCTACTCGCCGGAGGGGGGGGAGAGACCCAGTACTTC. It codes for CASSLLAGGGGETQYF.

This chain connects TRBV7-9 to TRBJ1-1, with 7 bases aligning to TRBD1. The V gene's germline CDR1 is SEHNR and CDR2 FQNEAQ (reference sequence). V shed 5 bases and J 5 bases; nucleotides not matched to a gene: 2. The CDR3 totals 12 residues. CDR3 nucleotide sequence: TGTGCCAGCAGCCCGGGACAGACTGAAGCTTTCTTT. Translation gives CASSPGQTEAFF.

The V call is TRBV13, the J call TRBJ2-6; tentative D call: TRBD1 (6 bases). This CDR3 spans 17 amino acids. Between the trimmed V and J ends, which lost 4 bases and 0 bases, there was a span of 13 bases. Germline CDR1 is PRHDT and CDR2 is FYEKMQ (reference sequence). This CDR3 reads CASSSGTSISGANVLTF. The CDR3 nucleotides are TGTGCCAGCAGCTCCGGGACATCCATCTCTGGGGCCAACGTCCTGACTTTC.

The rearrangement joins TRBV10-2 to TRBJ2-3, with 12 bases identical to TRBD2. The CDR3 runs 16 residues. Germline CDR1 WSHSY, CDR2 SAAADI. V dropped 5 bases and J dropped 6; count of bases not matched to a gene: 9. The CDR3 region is CASSSASGGAPDTQYF. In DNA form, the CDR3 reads TGCGCCAGCAGTTCCGCTAGCGGGGGGGCACCGGATACGCAGTATTTT.

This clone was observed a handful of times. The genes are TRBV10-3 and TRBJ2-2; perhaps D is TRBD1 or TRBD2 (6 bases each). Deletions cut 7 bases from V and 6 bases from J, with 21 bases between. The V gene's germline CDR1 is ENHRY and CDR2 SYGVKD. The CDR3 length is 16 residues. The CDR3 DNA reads TGTGCCATCACCGGAGGGGGGAAGTTAGGTTCCGGGGAGCTGTTTTTT. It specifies CAITGGGKLGSGELFF.

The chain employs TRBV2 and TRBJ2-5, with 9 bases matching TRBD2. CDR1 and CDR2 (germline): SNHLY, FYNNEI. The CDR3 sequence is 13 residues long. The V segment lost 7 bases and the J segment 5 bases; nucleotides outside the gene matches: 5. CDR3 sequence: CASMLAGMETQYF. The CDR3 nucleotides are TGTGCCAGCATGCTAGCGGGGATGGAGACCCAGTACTTC.

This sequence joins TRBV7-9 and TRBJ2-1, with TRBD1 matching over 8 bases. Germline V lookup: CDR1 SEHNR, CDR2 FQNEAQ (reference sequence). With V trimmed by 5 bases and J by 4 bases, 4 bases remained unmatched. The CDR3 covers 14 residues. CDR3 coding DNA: TGTGCCAGCAGCCCGGGACAGGCTTACAATGAGCAGTTCTTC. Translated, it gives CASSPGQAYNEQFF. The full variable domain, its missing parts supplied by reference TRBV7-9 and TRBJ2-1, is DTGVSQNPRHKITKRGQNVTFRCDPISEHNRLYWYRQTLGQGPEFLTYFQNEAQLEKSRLLSDRFSAERPKGSFSTLEIQRTEQGDSAMYLCASSPGQAYNEQFFGPGTRLTVL.

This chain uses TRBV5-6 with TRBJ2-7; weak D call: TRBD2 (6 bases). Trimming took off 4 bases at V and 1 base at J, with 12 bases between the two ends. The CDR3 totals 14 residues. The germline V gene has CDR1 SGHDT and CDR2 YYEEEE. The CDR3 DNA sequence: TGTGCCAGCAGCCTGGGACTCCAATCCTACGAGCAGTACTTC. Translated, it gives CASSLGLQSYEQYF.

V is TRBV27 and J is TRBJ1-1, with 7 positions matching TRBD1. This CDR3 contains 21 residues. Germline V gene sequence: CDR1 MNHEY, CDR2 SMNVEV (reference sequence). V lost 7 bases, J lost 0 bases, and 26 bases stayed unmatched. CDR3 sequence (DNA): TGTGCCAGCACCTTTCTAGGGGGCGCCCCTTTGGAAAGTCTCATGAACACTGAAGCTTTCTTT. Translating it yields CASTFLGGAPLESLMNTEAFF.